A selection of T cell receptor beta chains follows, all from one sample in a study of OX40 agonist ivuxolimab in advanced cancers. Repertoires were generated with immunoSEQ multiplex PCR, while TCRdb's copy carries only in-frame clones and drops some. The profile shows 35,000 to 45,000 clones, roughly 92% of them singletons. The sequencing used CD4+ or CD8+ T cells sorted from blood, collected in a trial of the OX40 agonist ivuxolimab. The receptors originated from an adult with an advanced solid tumor such as melanoma, head and neck, liver or kidney cancer. The conserved cysteine and the conserved F or W are not part of the CDR3 here. Fields, in order: V gene, CDR3 protein.

v_call: TRBV9
cdr3_aa: ASSETSQADTQY

v_call: TRBV7-9
cdr3_aa: ASSQRGRFELF

v_call: TRBV9
cdr3_aa: ASSVLDLAGVGEQY

v_call: TRBV9
cdr3_aa: ASSPLAGAYNEQF

v_call: TRBV7-9
cdr3_aa: ASSPTGYEQY

v_call: TRBV9
cdr3_aa: ASSVGAEVGEAF

v_call: TRBV28
cdr3_aa: ASASWGSDTDTQY

v_call: TRBV6-1
cdr3_aa: ASSEGGEQY

v_call: TRBV18
cdr3_aa: ASSPPERGLSEAF

v_call: TRBV6-5
cdr3_aa: ASSYREDYEQY

v_call: TRBV9
cdr3_aa: ASSSGTGPYEQY

v_call: TRBV2
cdr3_aa: ASSVGGNYGYT

v_call: TRBV7-6
cdr3_aa: ASSLDRWGEQY

v_call: TRBV19
cdr3_aa: ASSIDRNDQPQH

v_call: TRBV28
cdr3_aa: ASSPQGREPSYEQY

v_call: TRBV19
cdr3_aa: ASSMTGNNQPQH

v_call: TRBV9
cdr3_aa: ASSAGQIETQY